Each of the 16 T cell receptor beta chains below was sequenced from the same sample in a study of vaccination effects on CD4 cells after COVID-19. Using immunoSEQ multiplex PCR, the repertoire was profiled, and TCRdb retains in-frame clones only, with some absent. Of around 56,000 clones listed, over 60% are singletons. Which antigens these TCRs recognize remains unknown. An approximately ten-day culture period preceded the isolation of CD4+ T cells. Specimen: CD4+ T cells from PBMCs cultured without peptide, collected before COVID-19 vaccination. The receptors here all came from a human donor who received a COVID-19 vaccine.

This clone was found once. This CDR3 is CASIRTRGDSPLHF. Here the CDR3 DNA reads TGTGCCAGCATAAGGACGCGGGGGGATTCACCCCTCCACTTT. This sequence joins TRBV28 and TRBJ1-6; tentative D call: TRBD1 (5 bases). The germline V and J ends were trimmed by 7 bases and 8 bases, with 15 bases remaining between them. The CDR3 covers 14 residues. Germline CDR1 and CDR2: MDHEN and SYDVKM.

V usage is TRBV4-2 and J usage is TRBJ1-1, with D possibly being TRBD1 (6 bases). The germline V and J ends were trimmed by 0 bases and 0 bases, with 14 bases remaining between them. Germline lookup yields CDR1 LGHNA and CDR2 YNFKEQ. There are 17 residues in the CDR3. CDR3 coding DNA: TGTGCCAGCAGCCAAGATCAAGGGGGTGCGTTGAACACTGAAGCTTTCTTT. Translated, it gives CASSQDQGGALNTEAFF.

On this clone: Germline is not matched at one junction end, which may reflect a read error. V usage is TRBV28 and J usage is TRBJ2-3; D is possibly TRBD1 or TRBD2 (6 bases each). The length of the CDR3 is 13 residues. Looked up from germline, CDR1 is MDHEN and CDR2 is SYDVKM. CDR3 loop: CASRIPRGPTVSF. CDR3 coding DNA: TGTGCCAGCAGAATCCCACGGGGGCCTACGGTCTCTTTT.

V and J are TRBV7-9 and TRBJ2-7; TRBD1 might be the D (6 bases). With 10 bases removed from V and 0 bases from J, the gap between germline ends came to 19 bases. The CDR3 has 15 residues. Germline lookup yields CDR1 SEHNR and CDR2 FQNEAQ (reference sequence). The CDR3 nucleotides are TGTGCCATTGCTCCCGGGACACTTAGCTCCTACGAGCAGTACGTC. Its protein is CAIAPGTLSSYEQYV.

The gene calls are TRBV24-1 and TRBJ1-2; D unresolved. The CDR3 is made up of 13 amino acids. Germline V CDR1 and CDR2: KGHDR, SFDVKD. V was trimmed by 2 bases and J by 6 bases, leaving 9 bases between them. This CDR3 reads CATSDSWTDGYTF. Here the CDR3 DNA reads TGTGCCACCAGTGATTCTTGGACGGATGGCTACACCTTC.

The J gene is TRBJ1-1, the V gene TRBV27, with D tentatively TRBD1 (6 bases). CDR3 length equals 13 residues. Germline V gene sequence: CDR1 MNHEY, CDR2 SMNVEV (reference sequence). V lost 1 base and J lost 8, with 11 bases in between. The CDR3 DNA sequence: TGTGCCAGCAGTTTATTTCGCAGGGGAGAAGCTTTCTTT. Protein product: CASSLFRRGEAFF.

The chain couples TRBV2 to TRBJ2-5, with D maybe TRBD2 (6 bases). V shed 6 bases and J shed 1 base, with 9 bases lying between them. Per the germline V gene, CDR1 is SNHLY and CDR2 is FYNNEI. CDR3 length: 13 residues. CDR3 residues: CASRGGPQETQYF. The DNA for the CDR3 is TGTGCCAGCAGGGGGGGTCCCCAAGAGACCCAGTACTTC.

The V call is TRBV24-1, the J call TRBJ2-5; the match to TRBD1 covers 7 bases. CDR3 size: 12 residues. Per germline, CDR1 KGHDR and CDR2 SFDVKD. V lost 6 bases and J lost 5; bases outside the gene matches: 2. Written as DNA, the CDR3 is TGTGCCACCAGTCAAGGGGGCGAGACCCAGTACTTC. Translating gives CATSQGGETQYF.

J is TRBJ1-6 and V is TRBV12-3 or TRBV12-4; 7 bases are shared with TRBD1. The trim removed 5 bases at V and 10 bases at J, leaving 5 bases unmatched. The CDR3 consists of 13 residues. CDR3: CASSQDRHSPLHF. The CDR3 nucleotides are TGTGCCAGCAGTCAGGACAGGCACTCACCCCTCCACTTT.

The chain joins TRBV5-8 to TRBJ1-2; 7 bases fit TRBD1. From germline, CDR1 is SGHTS and CDR2 YDEGEE. V trimming: 3 bases; J trimming: 2 bases; junction bases outside the gene matches: 10. This CDR3 comprises 16 residues. As DNA, the CDR3 is TGTGCCAGCAGCTCAAGCGGGGACAGACTGAACTATGGCTACACCTTC. This gives the protein CASSSSGDRLNYGYTF.

The chain recombines TRBV6-5 with TRBJ2-2; no definite D call. This CDR3 is 13 amino acids long. The V end lost 3 bases, the J end lost 4 bases, and 6 bases lay between the germline ends. Germline V lookup: CDR1 MNHEY, CDR2 SVGAGI. The CDR3 nucleotides read TGTGCCAGCAGTTATCGGAGCACCGGGGAGCTGTTTTTT. This sequence encodes CASSYRSTGELFF.

The chain is built from TRBV4-3 and TRBJ1-1; 8 bases map to TRBD1. Trimming cost V 0 bases and J 13 bases; bases outside gene matches: 13. CDR3 length: 15 residues. Germline lookup yields CDR1 LGHNA and CDR2 YSLEER. This chain's CDR3 is CASSQDNAGGLGGFF. DNA of the CDR3: TGCGCCAGCAGCCAAGATAATGCAGGGGGCTTGGGAGGTTTCTTT.

The rearrangement joins TRBV11-2 to TRBJ2-7; D is undetermined. This CDR3 comprises 19 residues. Germline lookup yields CDR1 SGHAT and CDR2 FQNNGV. With 1 base removed from V and 5 bases from J, the gap between germline ends came to 27 bases. As DNA, the CDR3 is TGTGCCAGCAGCTTAGGGGTCCTGGAGAATGGAGTGCGGCCAGACGAGCAGTACGTC. Its protein is CASSLGVLENGVRPDEQYV.

V gene TRBV2 combines with J gene TRBJ1-5; D is undetermined. CDR1 is SNHLY and CDR2 is FYNNEI in the germline V gene. The length of the CDR3 is 12 residues. V lost 8 bases and J lost 7, with 12 bases in between. CDR3 DNA: TGTGCCAGCGGTATACCATACCAGCCCCAGCATTTT. This sequence encodes CASGIPYQPQHF.

This chain uses TRBV20-1 with TRBJ1-4; TRBD1 agrees at 9 bases. CDR3 length: 14 residues. The J segment lost 8 bases and the V segment lost 3 bases, leaving 7 bases of the junction unmatched. Germline assignment: CDR1 DFQATT and CDR2 SNEGSKA (reference sequence). CDR3 DNA sequence: TGCAGTGCTAGTGGACAGGGGTCCGGGGAAAAACTGTTTTTT. It is translated as CSASGQGSGEKLFF.

V usage is TRBV11-1 and J usage is TRBJ2-7; the D gene is possibly TRBD1 (6 bases). The CDR3 runs 13 residues. Trimming pared 2 bases from V and 5 bases from J, leaving 10 bases between. Germline CDR1 and CDR2: SGHAT and FQDESV (reference sequence). Here the CDR3 DNA reads TGTGCCAGCAGCTTACAGGGGTCGGACGAGCAGTACGTC. Protein product: CASSLQGSDEQYV.